These T cell receptor beta chains were read from a single sample in a study of CD8+CD57+ T cells in acquired aplastic anemia. TCRdb processed the reads anew with MiXCR; each CDR3 protein has one entry. The repertoire holds a few hundred thousand distinct CDR3 sequences, with approximately 32% as singletons. The material sequenced was sorted CD4+, CD8+, or CD8+CD57+ T cells (not recorded which) from PBMCs. The origin of the receptors is a human donor with aplastic anemia. Both conserved end residues are part of each CDR3. D genes are given only for firm matches. Rows give clone size only sometimes, using once, few, many, or a class for an expanded clone.

j_gene	d_gene	v_gene	abundance	CDR3nt	CDR3aa
TRBJ2-7	TRBD1	TRBV2	many	TGTGCCAGCAGATTGGGACAGCTCTACGAGCAGTACTTC	CASRLGQLYEQYF
TRBJ1-2	-	TRBV20-1	many	TGCAGTGCTAGTCGATCTCAGACTAACTATGGCTACACCTTC	CSASRSQTNYGYTF
TRBJ1-5	-	TRBV7-2	many	TGTGCCAGCGGGGTGTCCGCGGTCAATCAGCCCCAGCATTTT	CASGVSAVNQPQHF
TRBJ1-1	TRBD1	TRBV24-1	once	TGTGCCACCAGTGACTCGGGACAGGGGAGGACTGAAGCTTTCTTT	CATSDSGQGRTEAFF
TRBJ2-7	-	TRBV7-8	many	TGTGCCAGCAGCCTGGGCGCGGATACCTACGAGCAGTACTTC	CASSLGADTYEQYF
TRBJ1-2	-	TRBV10-2	-	TGCGCCAGCAGTTTAGCAGGGCGGCCGGCGGGGCGAAGAGGCTACACCTTC	CASSLAGRPAGRRGYTF
TRBJ1-6	-	TRBV7-2	many	TGTGCCAGCAGCTTTGAGCAGTCCTTTTCCCTCCACTTT	CASSFEQSFSLHF
TRBJ2-3	-	TRBV29-1	many	TGCAGCGGAACCCTGACAGATACGCAGTATTTT	CSGTLTDTQYF
TRBJ1-6	-	TRBV7-9	many	TGTGCCAGCAGCTTTAGGGATGACTGGTCACCCCTCCACTTT	CASSFRDDWSPLHF
TRBJ2-7	TRBD2	TRBV6-1	many	TGTGCCAGCAGTGACCGCCCCGGAGCGGGGGACTACGAGCAGTACTTC	CASSDRPGAGDYEQYF
TRBJ1-4	-	TRBV7-2	many	TGTGCCAGCAGCTTAGGTCCTAATGAAAAACTGTTTTTT	CASSLGPNEKLFF
TRBJ1-5	TRBD1	TRBV19	-	TGTGCCAGTAGTATGACAGGGACGGGTAATCAGCCCCAGCATTTT	CASSMTGTGNQPQHF
TRBJ1-1	-	TRBV10-3	many	TGTGCCATCAGAGACAGATTCATGAACACTGAAGCTTTCTTT	CAIRDRFMNTEAFF
TRBJ1-6	TRBD1	TRBV28	few	TGTGCCAGCAGCCTCCGGGACAGGGCCGCACCCCTCCACTTT	CASSLRDRAAPLHF
TRBJ1-3	-	TRBV27	-	TGTGCCAGCAGTGCCCTCCAGGGTGGAAACACCATATATTTT	CASSALQGGNTIYF